This T cell receptor (beta chain) was recovered during a study of T cell changes during pregnancy in multiple sclerosis. The V and J ends lost 8 bases and 0 bases respectively, with 18 bases between them. Germline V gene sequence: CDR1 SQVTM, CDR2 ANQGSEA. The CDR3 is 15 residues long. The data were produced by immunoSEQ multiplex PCR, yet TCRdb's version contains in-frame clones alone and is incomplete. The sample consists of over 45,000 clones, around nine tenths of them appearing once. J is TRBJ2-3 and V is TRBV29-1, with unresolved D. This sequence originates from a female donor in good health, enrolled as a control in a pregnancy study. Sequencing was performed on peripheral blood, taken in the third trimester of pregnancy. The CDR3 reads CSLSQVSLSTDTQYF. The CDR3 DNA reads TGCAGCCTTTCCCAGGTTTCGTTAAGCACAGATACGCAGTATTTT.